This T cell receptor (beta chain) is drawn from a study of tumor-infiltrating lymphocytes in primary liver carcinoma. Turning to the study itself: Subjects consisted of male and female patients aged 30 to 69 years.

TCR beta cDNA came from roughly 0.45 ug total RNA, primed with a constant-region primer. Three-round nested multiplex PCR performed with slightly modified ARM-PCR produced the TCR beta libraries. The study ran its first two PCR rounds for around 9 cycles each, using TRBV1-TRBV30 forward primers and a C-beta reverse primer. Using its own MiXCR run on the multiplex PCR reads, TCRdb lists one record per CDR3 protein. This sample yields about 210,000 distinct CDR3 sequences, of which 65% are seen a single time; approximately 7% belongs to the top ten. This clonotype was seen a single time. This could be a read error, since a much larger clone is one nucleotide away. CDR3 length equals 14 residues. The ends were cut back, 5 bases at V and 1 base at J, with 11 bases in the middle. Unsorted whole blood supplied the blood RNA, and germline DNA was isolated too.

This chain connects TRBV12-3 or TRBV12-4 to TRBJ1-1; a weak D match, TRBD1 (5 bases). The TCR was taken from a woman in her sixties with primary liver carcinoma and hepatitis B virus infection. Sequencing input: peripheral blood. CDR3 amino acids: CASSPGAGNTEAFF. In DNA form, the CDR3 reads TGTGCCAGCAGTCCCGGGGCAGGGAACACTGAAGCTTTCTTT.